This passage covers 14 T cell receptor beta chains from one sample sequenced in a study of human versus mouse CDR3 diversity and MHC coevolution. Generated by immunoSEQ multiplex PCR, the TCRdb table keeps only in-frame clones and is missing some. The sample carries 45,000 to 75,000 clones, approximately 94% recorded once. The sequencing sample was made of naive CD4+ T cells from blood. Subset described: CD45RO-negative CD62L-positive naive CD4 T cells. All receptors derive from a person aged 55 to 75 in good health.

The rearrangement joins TRBV30 to TRBJ2-3, with D tentatively TRBD2 (6 bases). Germline CDR1 GTSNPN, CDR2 SVGIG (reference sequence). Trimming took off 0 bases at V and 6 bases at J, with 10 bases between the two ends. The CDR3 is made up of 13 amino acids. The chain's CDR3 is CAWSVGSGDTQYF. The CDR3, as DNA: TGTGCCTGGAGTGTCGGGAGCGGGGATACGCAGTATTTT.

The chain is built from TRBV5-1 and TRBJ2-6, with D unresolved. The CDR3 consists of 16 residues. CDR1 and CDR2 (germline): SGHRS, YFSETQ. V lost 1 base and J 0 bases, leaving 8 bases between the germline ends. CDR3 protein: CASSLSPVSGANVLTF. CDR3 sequence (DNA): TGCGCCAGCAGCTTGTCCCCGGTCTCTGGGGCCAACGTCCTGACTTTC.

CDR3 in DNA: TGCGCCAGCAGCTTGGGATTCCCCGACGGGACAGGGGGTAAGCAGTACTTC. Translated, it gives CASSLGFPDGTGGKQYF. V usage is TRBV5-1 and J usage is TRBJ2-7; 11 nucleotides agree with TRBD1. This CDR3 has 17 amino acids. After removal of 0 bases from V and 8 bases from J, the junction contained 13 bases not matched to a gene. Germline CDR1 reads SGHRS; CDR2 reads YFSETQ.

This clone is a singleton in its sample. This chain joins TRBV29-1 and TRBJ2-1, with D possibly matching TRBD1 (5 bases). Germline lookup yields CDR1 SQVTM and CDR2 ANQGSEA. Trimming took off 5 bases at V and 9 bases at J, with 17 bases between the two ends. CDR3 length: 13 amino acids. The CDR3 nucleotides read TGCAGCGTTCTGAGGCAGGGCAACTCTGAGCAGTTCTTC. As protein: CSVLRQGNSEQFF.

This chain links TRBV5-6 with TRBJ1-5; 10 bases agree with TRBD1. With V trimmed by 5 bases and J by 7 bases, 9 bases remained unmatched. This CDR3 is 15 amino acids long. Germline lookup yields CDR1 SGHDT and CDR2 YYEEEE. The CDR3 sequence: CASSIAGTGEQPQHF. In nucleotides, the CDR3 is TGTGCCAGCAGTATTGCCGGGACAGGGGAACAGCCCCAGCATTTT.

The DNA for the CDR3 is TGTGCCAGCAGCGGCCCAGTTGCAACTAATGAAAAACTGTTTTTT. Protein product: CASSGPVATNEKLFF. The chain uses TRBV9 and TRBJ1-4, with D hard to call. The length of the CDR3 is 15 residues. Per germline, CDR1 SGDLS and CDR2 YYNGEE. Trimming cost V 3 bases and J 0 bases, with 9 bases left between them.

The chain employs TRBV5-1 and TRBJ2-5; D is unresolved. This CDR3 is 12 amino acids long. Trimming took 2 bases from V and 5 from J, leaving 7 bases between them. Per the germline V gene, CDR1 is SGHRS and CDR2 is YFSETQ. The CDR3 sequence is CASSFLMETQYF. CDR3 nucleotide sequence: TGCGCCAGCAGCTTTTTAATGGAGACCCAGTACTTC.

V usage is TRBV5-1 and J usage is TRBJ2-7, with 10 bases identical to TRBD2. The trim removed 0 bases at V and 4 bases at J, leaving 4 bases unmatched. Germline loops: CDR1 SGHRS, CDR2 YFSETQ. The CDR3 spans 15 residues. The CDR3 loop reads CASSLDTSGIYEQYF. The CDR3 coding sequence is TGCGCCAGCAGCTTGGATACTAGCGGGATTTACGAGCAGTACTTC.

Points on this clone: At one of its ends the junction is not consistent with the germline gene, which may arise from a read error. The sample holds other DNA sequences that translate to the same CDR3. This rearrangement joins TRBV5-1 to TRBJ2-2; TRBD2 aligns across 11 bases. The CDR3 spans 16 residues. From germline, CDR1 is SGHRS and CDR2 YFSETQ. The CDR3 is CASSALAGGVTGELFF. The CDR3 DNA reads TGCGCCAGCAGCGCCCTAGCGGGAGGAGTTACCGGAGAGCTGTTTTTT.

The chain combines TRBV7-6 with TRBJ1-5; no reliable D call. V lost 2 bases and J lost 4, with 9 bases in between. This CDR3 is built from 14 residues. Germline V gene sequence: CDR1 SGHVS, CDR2 FNYEAQ. The CDR3, as DNA: TGTGCCAGCAGCTTAACGGGAAAAAATCAGCCCCAGCATTTT. It codes for CASSLTGKNQPQHF.

This rearrangement joins TRBV5-4 to TRBJ1-2, with 9 bases fitting TRBD1. The CDR3 loop spans 17 amino acids. CDR1 SGHNT and CDR2 YYREEE come from the germline V gene (reference sequence). Germline trimming cut 2 bases from V and 3 bases from J; bases unmatched to any gene: 11. This chain's CDR3 is CASSLDTGGLSYYGYTF. The DNA for the CDR3 is TGTGCCAGCAGCTTAGATACAGGGGGCTTGTCTTACTATGGCTACACCTTC.

This rearrangement joins TRBV18 to TRBJ1-6; TRBD1 aligns across 8 bases. This CDR3 spans 12 amino acids. The ends lost 3 bases at V and 12 bases at J; junction bases unmatched: 1. Germline V gene sequence: CDR1 KGHSH, CDR2 LQKENI. This chain's CDR3 is CASSPGQGPLHF. As DNA, the CDR3 is TGTGCCAGCTCACCCGGACAGGGACCCCTCCACTTT. The full variable domain, in which reference TRBV18 and TRBJ1-6 provide the parts outside the CDR3, is NAGVMQNPRHLVRRRGQEARLRCSPMKGHSHVYWYRQLPEEGLKFMVYLQKENIIDESGMPKERFSAEFPKEGPSILRIQQVVRGDSAAYFCASSPGQGPLHFGNGTRLTVT.

J is TRBJ2-5 and V is TRBV30; weak D call: TRBD1 (7 bases). This CDR3 comprises 13 residues. V was clipped by 2 bases and J by 5 bases, with 12 bases between them. Germline V gives CDR1 GTSNPN, CDR2 SVGIG (reference sequence). CDR3: CAWSQGGEETQYF. The CDR3 nucleotides read TGTGCCTGGAGTCAGGGGGGTGAGGAGACCCAGTACTTC. Full variable domain (rest looked up from reference TRBV30 and TRBJ2-5): SQTIHQWPATLVQPVGSPLSLECTVEGTSNPNLYWYRQAAGRGLQLLFYSVGIGQISSEVPQNLSASRPQDRQFILSSKKLLLSDSGFYLCAWSQGGEETQYFGPGTRLLVL.

The rearrangement uses TRBV4-1 and TRBJ1-3; possibly TRBD1 for D (5 bases). The CDR3 is made up of 15 amino acids. Per the germline V gene, CDR1 is MGHRA and CDR2 is YSYEKL. V lost 0 bases and J 2 bases, leaving 8 bases between the germline ends. The CDR3: CASSQEGTAGNTIYF. The CDR3 DNA follows: TGCGCCAGCAGCCAAGAGGGGACTGCTGGAAACACCATATATTTT.